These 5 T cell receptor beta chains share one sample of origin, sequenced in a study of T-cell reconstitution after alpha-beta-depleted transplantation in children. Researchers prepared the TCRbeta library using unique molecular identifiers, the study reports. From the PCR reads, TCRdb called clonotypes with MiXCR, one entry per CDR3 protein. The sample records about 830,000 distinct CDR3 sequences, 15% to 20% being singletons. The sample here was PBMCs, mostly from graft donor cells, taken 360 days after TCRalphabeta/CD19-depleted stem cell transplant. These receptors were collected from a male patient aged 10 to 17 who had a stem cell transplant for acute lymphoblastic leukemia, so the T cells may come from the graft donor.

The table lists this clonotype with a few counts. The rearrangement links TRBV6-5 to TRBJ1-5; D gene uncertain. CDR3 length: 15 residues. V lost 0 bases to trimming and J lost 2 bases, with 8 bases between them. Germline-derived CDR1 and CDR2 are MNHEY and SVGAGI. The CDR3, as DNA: TGTGCCAGCAGTTACTCGGCAAAGGGCAATCAGCCCCAGCATTTT. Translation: CASSYSAKGNQPQHF.

CDR3 sequence reads: CASSSSGTGPRDYGYTF. CDR3 sequence (DNA): TGTGCCAGCAGCTCCTCCGGGACAGGGCCCAGAGACTATGGCTACACCTTC. The rearrangement links TRBV7-9 to TRBJ1-2; 9 positions agree with TRBD1. CDR1 and CDR2 (germline): SEHNR, FQNEAQ (reference sequence). V shed 4 bases, J shed 3 bases, and the junction held 12 bases outside the gene matches. This CDR3 region has 17 residues. The complete variable domain, with remaining parts taken from reference TRBV7-9 and TRBJ1-2, reads DTGVSQNPRHKITKRGQNVTFRCDPISEHNRLYWYRQTLGQGPEFLTYFQNEAQLEKSRLLSDRFSAERPKGSFSTLEIQRTEQGDSAMYLCASSSSGTGPRDYGYTFGSGTRLTVV.

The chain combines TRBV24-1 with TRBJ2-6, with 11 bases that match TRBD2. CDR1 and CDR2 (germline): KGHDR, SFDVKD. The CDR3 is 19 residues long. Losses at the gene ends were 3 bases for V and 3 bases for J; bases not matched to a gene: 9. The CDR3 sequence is CATSDPLAGVGYGANVLTF. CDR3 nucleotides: TGTGCCACCAGTGATCCACTAGCGGGAGTTGGGTATGGGGCCAACGTCCTGACTTTC.

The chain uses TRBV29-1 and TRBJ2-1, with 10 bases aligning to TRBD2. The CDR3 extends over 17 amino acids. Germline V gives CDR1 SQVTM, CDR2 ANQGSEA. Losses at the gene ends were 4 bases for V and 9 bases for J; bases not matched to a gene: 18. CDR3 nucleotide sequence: TGCAGCGTTGGGGCCCTGGGGCTAGCGGGAGTCCCCAGTGAGCAGTTCTTC. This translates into CSVGALGLAGVPSEQFF.

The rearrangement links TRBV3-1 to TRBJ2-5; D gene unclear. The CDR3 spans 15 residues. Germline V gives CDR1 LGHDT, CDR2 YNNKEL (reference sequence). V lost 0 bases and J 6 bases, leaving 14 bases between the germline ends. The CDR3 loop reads CASSQDQLGAKTQYF. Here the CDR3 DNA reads TGTGCCAGCAGCCAAGACCAGTTGGGCGCGAAGACCCAGTACTTC.